What follows are 25 T cell receptor beta chains derived from one specimen sequenced in a study of blood T cell repertoires in COVID-19 (dated by TCRdb to the early 2020s). Libraries were prepared through the immunoSEQ multiplex PCR assay. The clones in this table, taken by TCRdb from immuneACCESS, are in-frame only. Not every clone is retained; where verified, under half of the shortfall comes from an unresolved V gene, and the cause of the rest is unknown. The sample includes some 350,000 clones, with around nine tenths observed a single time. Roughly 3.4% of the sample rests with the top ten. The sequencing input was peripheral blood. Receptors were obtained from a young woman who had recovered from COVID-19.

This chain connects TRBV4-1 to TRBJ2-3; 9 nucleotides line up with TRBD2. The CDR3 is made up of 16 amino acids. Germline CDR1 MGHRA, CDR2 YSYEKL. Trimming at V came to 0 bases and at J to 6 bases, leaving 7 bases not matched to a gene. The CDR3 loop reads CASSQDSGSKSDTQYF. Here the CDR3 DNA reads TGCGCCAGCAGCCAAGATAGCGGGAGTAAGTCGGATACGCAGTATTTT.

The V and J genes are TRBV11-2 and TRBJ2-3; the D gene is possibly TRBD1 (6 bases). This CDR3 is 16 amino acids long. Trimming cost V 7 bases and J 0 bases, with 17 bases left between them. Germline V gene lookup returns CDR1 SGHAT and CDR2 FQNNGV. The CDR3 DNA sequence: TGTGCCAGCACTCGTACAGGGTGGAGAAGCACAGATACGCAGTATTTT. Translation gives CASTRTGWRSTDTQYF.

The rearrangement joins TRBV27 to TRBJ1-1; D is ambiguous. The V and J ends lost 8 bases and 1 base respectively, with 14 bases between them. This CDR3 is 14 amino acids long. Looked up from germline, CDR1 is MNHEY and CDR2 is SMNVEV (reference sequence). CDR3 DNA: TGTGCCAGCCGAATCCTCCAGGCGAACACTGAAGCTTTCTTT. It translates to CASRILQANTEAFF.

The chain combines TRBV7-2 with TRBJ2-5; TRBD2 agrees at 9 bases. CDR3 length: 14 amino acids. Germline V CDR1 and CDR2: SGHTA, FQGNSA. V shed 8 bases and J 5 bases; nucleotides not matched to a gene: 9. This chain's CDR3 is CASQIAGEGETQYF. The DNA of the CDR3 is TGTGCCAGCCAGATAGCGGGAGAGGGGGAGACCCAGTACTTC. The full variable domain, completed using reference TRBV7-2 and TRBJ2-5, is GAGVSQSPSNKVTEKGKDVELRCDPISGHTALYWYRQSLGQGLEFLIYFQGNSAPDKSGLPSDRFSAERTGGSVSTLTIQRTQQEDSAVYLCASQIAGEGETQYFGPGTRLLVL.

This clone has a single count. The chain recombines TRBV27 with TRBJ2-3; D is possibly TRBD2 (6 bases). The CDR3 extends over 15 amino acids. The ends were cut back, 8 bases at V and 8 bases at J, with 23 bases in the middle. CDR1 is MNHEY, CDR2 SMNVEV, per germline (reference sequence). CDR3 DNA sequence: TGTGCCAGCTACGACGGGAGTTCCGCCTCCGGTACGCAGTATTTT. This codes for CASYDGSSASGTQYF.

The chain couples TRBV6-1 to TRBJ1-5; 8 bases line up with TRBD1. CDR1 and CDR2 from the germline V gene are MNHNS and SASEGT. V dropped 5 bases and J dropped 1; count of bases not matched to a gene: 13. The CDR3 is made up of 18 amino acids. The DNA of the CDR3 is TGTGCCAGCAGTAAAGACGCGACAGGGGTTGGGAGCAATCAGCCCCAGCATTTT. Translation gives CASSKDATGVGSNQPQHF.

This chain joins TRBV11-2 and TRBJ1-1; no reliable D call. Germline V gene data show CDR1 as SGHAT and CDR2 as FQNNGV. CDR3 length: 15 residues. Trimming stripped 3 bases from V and 0 bases from J, with 11 bases between. The CDR3 nucleotides are TGTGCCAGCAGCTTCCCAGACACTCTGAACACTGAAGCTTTCTTT. It translates to CASSFPDTLNTEAFF.

V gene TRBV5-8 combines with J gene TRBJ2-7; 7 nucleotides match TRBD1. The germline V gene encodes CDR1 SGHTS and CDR2 YDEGEE. Unmatched junction bases numbered 3, after V lost 3 bases and J lost 3 bases. This CDR3 is built from 13 residues. The CDR3, as DNA: TGTGCCAGCAGCTCCCGGACAGGCTACGAGCAGTACGTC. Amino acid sequence: CASSSRTGYEQYV.

The rearrangement joins TRBV27 to TRBJ2-3, with 11 bases fitting TRBD2. The length of the CDR3 is 15 residues. The germline V gene encodes CDR1 MNHEY and CDR2 SMNVEV (reference sequence). The J segment lost 8 bases and the V segment lost 5 bases, leaving 9 bases of the junction unmatched. The CDR3 nucleotides are TGTGCCAGCAGTCCCGGGACTAGCGGCCCCGGTACGCAGTATTTT. Protein sequence: CASSPGTSGPGTQYF.

The CDR3 DNA is TGTGCCAGCAGTTTACGTGGAGTTACCTACGAGCAGTACGTC. It codes for CASSLRGVTYEQYV. This chain links TRBV28 with TRBJ2-7; D is uncertain. Trimming left V 2 bases short and J 2 bases short, with 10 bases between. CDR3 length equals 14 residues. The germline V gene has CDR1 MDHEN and CDR2 SYDVKM.

V is TRBV3-1 (or the pseudogene TRBV3-2) and J is TRBJ2-3, with D possibly TRBD1 on 6 matching bases. V gave up 0 bases and J gave up 3 bases, with 13 bases separating them. The germline V gene encodes CDR1 LGHDT and CDR2 YNNKEL (reference sequence). The CDR3 runs to 16 residues. The CDR3 loop is CASSQDMAGVTDTQYF. CDR3 DNA: TGTGCCAGCAGCCAAGATATGGCAGGGGTGACAGATACGCAGTATTTT.

The gene calls are TRBV27 and TRBJ1-2, with D perhaps TRBD1 (6 bases). This CDR3 spans 17 amino acids. The ends were cut back, 0 bases at V and 6 bases at J, with 20 bases in the middle. CDR1 and CDR2 (germline): MNHEY, SMNVEV (reference sequence). The CDR3 is CASSLSRSGGSIDGYTF. CDR3 DNA: TGTGCCAGCAGTTTATCGAGGAGTGGGGGCTCCATCGATGGCTACACCTTC.

The chain uses TRBV6-6 and TRBJ2-5; the D gene is possibly TRBD2 (6 bases). Germline-derived CDR1 and CDR2 are MNHNY and SVGAGI (reference sequence). V was shortened by 6 bases and J by 1 base, with 9 bases between the two germline ends. CDR3 size: 13 residues. The CDR3: CASRPSAQETQYF. The CDR3 coding sequence is TGTGCCAGCAGGCCTAGCGCCCAAGAGACCCAGTACTTC.

The gene calls are TRBV30 and TRBJ1-5; 8 bases agree with TRBD1. J gave up 4 bases and V 5 bases, and 10 bases lay outside the gene matches. Germline V CDR1 and CDR2: GTSNPN, SVGIG (reference sequence). The CDR3 covers 15 residues. The CDR3 sequence: CAWATGASLNQPQHF. The DNA of the CDR3 is TGTGCCTGGGCGACAGGGGCCTCATTAAATCAGCCCCAGCATTTT.

V is TRBV6-2 or TRBV6-3 and J is TRBJ1-6; no firm D call. This CDR3 has 18 residues. Germline loops: CDR1 MNHEY, CDR2 SVGEGT. The ends were cut back, 6 bases at V and 10 bases at J, with 28 bases in the middle. CDR3 loop: CASSPRVGEGIRRSPLHF. The CDR3 DNA reads TGTGCCAGCAGCCCTCGAGTGGGCGAAGGAATTCGACGGTCACCCCTCCACTTT.

The chain has TRBV7-6 and TRBJ1-1; D is perhaps TRBD1 (6 bases). Germline values: CDR1 SGHVS, CDR2 FNYEAQ. This CDR3 is built from 15 residues. Trimming pared 5 bases from V and 1 base from J, leaving 14 bases between. CDR3: CASSPSRGKNTEAFF. DNA of the CDR3: TGTGCCAGCAGCCCTAGCAGGGGAAAGAACACTGAAGCTTTCTTT.

This chain connects TRBV5-6 to TRBJ2-4; TRBD2 agrees at 9 bases. The CDR3 is 16 amino acids. V gave up 1 base and J gave up 2 bases; unmatched junction bases: 4. CDR1 is SGHDT, CDR2 YYEEEE, per germline. The CDR3 region has the DNA TGTGCCAGCAGCTTGCTGGCGGGAGGGTCCAAAAACATTCAGTACTTC. This codes for CASSLLAGGSKNIQYF. The whole variable domain, filled in from reference TRBV5-6 and TRBJ2-4, reads DAGVTQSPTHLIKTRGQQVTLRCSPKSGHDTVSWYQQALGQGPQFIFQYYEEEERQRGNFPDRFSGHQFPNYSSELNVNALLLGDSALYLCASSLLAGGSKNIQYFGAGTRLSVL.

The chain employs TRBV9 and TRBJ2-2; 8 nucleotides align to TRBD2. This CDR3 contains 16 residues. CDR1 and CDR2 (germline): SGDLS, YYNGEE. Losses at the gene ends were 1 base for V and 2 bases for J; bases not matched to a gene: 4. The chain's CDR3 is CASSVSGRANTGELFF. The DNA for the CDR3 is TGTGCCAGCAGCGTAAGCGGGAGAGCAAACACCGGGGAGCTGTTTTTT.

This chain uses TRBV5-6 with TRBJ1-1; the D is unclear. Trimming left V 0 bases short and J 6 bases short, with 9 bases between. The CDR3 totals 13 residues. Germline V gene data show CDR1 as SGHDT and CDR2 as YYEEEE. The CDR3 DNA reads TGTGCCAGCAGCTTGGCTCAGGTAGCTGAAGCTTTCTTT. Protein: CASSLAQVAEAFF.

The chain recombines TRBV7-2 with TRBJ2-5; 8 nucleotides align to TRBD2. Trimming at V came to 1 base and at J to 2 bases, leaving 6 bases not matched to a gene. CDR1 is SGHTA and CDR2 is FQGNSA in the germline V gene. CDR3 length: 16 residues. In DNA form, the CDR3 reads TGTGCCAGCAGCTTAGGTAGCGGGATGGGGCAAGAGACCCAGTACTTC. This gives the protein CASSLGSGMGQETQYF.

The chain has TRBV11-3 and TRBJ1-2; the match to TRBD1 covers 7 bases. Germline V lookup: CDR1 SGHNT, CDR2 YENEEA. This CDR3 region has 13 residues. The J segment lost 6 bases and the V segment lost 5 bases, leaving 6 bases of the junction unmatched. CDR3 nucleotide sequence: TGTGCCAGCAGCCCGACAGGGATCGATGGCTACACCTTC. This translates into CASSPTGIDGYTF.

This chain links TRBV5-1 with TRBJ1-2, with 10 bases that match TRBD1. J lost 5 bases, V lost 3 bases, and 16 bases had no gene match. CDR1 and CDR2 from the germline V gene are SGHRS and YFSETQ. The CDR3 runs 18 residues. CDR3 sequence: CASSSTGTGASFLYGYTF. The CDR3 DNA is TGCGCCAGCAGCTCAACCGGGACAGGGGCTTCCTTCCTTTATGGCTACACCTTC.

The chain employs TRBV27 and TRBJ2-7; 10 bases are a match to TRBD1. CDR1 is MNHEY, CDR2 SMNVEV, per germline (reference sequence). The CDR3 length is 19 residues. V lost 8 bases and J lost 0; bases outside the gene matches: 19. This chain's CDR3 is CASSPSPLTGGDSSYEQYV. CDR3 sequence (DNA): TGTGCCAGCTCTCCCAGCCCTCTGACAGGGGGCGATTCCTCCTACGAGCAGTACGTC.

The J gene is TRBJ2-4, the V gene TRBV4-3; D remains unclear. There are 14 residues in the CDR3. The V gene lost 1 base and the J gene lost 11 bases, with 15 bases spanning the gap. Germline V gene data show CDR1 as LGHNA and CDR2 as YSLEER. The CDR3 DNA reads TGCGCCAGCAGCCAAGCTATTCGCTCCGAGGTTCAGTACTTC. Translated: CASSQAIRSEVQYF.

This clone was counted a few times. The CDR3 DNA sequence: TGTGCCAGTAGTAGTAAAAAGACCGGGAGTGGTACCGGGGAGCTGTTTTTT. It specifies CASSSKKTGSGTGELFF. This chain links TRBV19 with TRBJ2-2, with D possibly being TRBD2 (6 bases). V was clipped by 4 bases and J by 5 bases, with 20 bases between them. CDR3 length: 17 amino acids. Germline V gene sequence: CDR1 LNHDA, CDR2 SQIVND (reference sequence).